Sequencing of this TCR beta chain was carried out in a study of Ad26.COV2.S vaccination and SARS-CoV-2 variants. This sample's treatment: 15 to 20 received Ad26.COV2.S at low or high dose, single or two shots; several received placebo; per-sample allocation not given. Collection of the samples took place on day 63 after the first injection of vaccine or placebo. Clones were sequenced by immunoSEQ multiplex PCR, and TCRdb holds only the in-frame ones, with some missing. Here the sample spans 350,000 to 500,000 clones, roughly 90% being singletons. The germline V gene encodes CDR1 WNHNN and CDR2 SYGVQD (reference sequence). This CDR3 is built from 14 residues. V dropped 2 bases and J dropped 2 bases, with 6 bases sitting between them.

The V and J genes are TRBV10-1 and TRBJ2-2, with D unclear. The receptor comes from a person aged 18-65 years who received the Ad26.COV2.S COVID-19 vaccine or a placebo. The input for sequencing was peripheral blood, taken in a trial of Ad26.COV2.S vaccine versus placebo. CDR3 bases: TGCGCCAGCAGTGAGGGCCTTAACACCGGGGAGCTGTTTTTT. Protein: CASSEGLNTGELFF.